The 18 T cell receptor beta chains below all came from one sample that was sequenced in a study of shared clonotypes between healthy human individuals (TCRdb year 2020). The method behind the library was the immunoSEQ multiplex PCR assay. This immuneACCESS table, as held by TCRdb, lists in-frame sequences with V and J called but not all clones. Of the missing ones, under half trace to an unresolved V gene in checked studies; the others have no known cause. This sample gives 2 million to 2.5 million clones in total; approximately 90% of them show up just once. The ten largest clones represent 0.37% of the sample. Specimen: naive CD4+ T cells from PBMCs. The sample's cell subset or site label, in plain terms: CD45RA+ positively selected. These receptors were obtained from a man between 18 and 29 years old in good health. Some clones in this sample may be carry-over from other donors' samples.

Notes on this clone: Other DNA sequences from this sample encode an identical CDR3 as well. The CDR3 protein is CASSVSGDSYNEQFF. Written as DNA, the CDR3 is TGTGCCAGCAGCGTAAGCGGCGACTCCTACAATGAGCAGTTCTTC. The rearrangement links TRBV9 to TRBJ2-1, with D possibly TRBD2 on 5 matching bases. Trimming took 1 base from V and 0 from J, leaving 8 bases between them. In germline, CDR1 is SGDLS, CDR2 YYNGEE. The CDR3 has 15 residues.

This chain joins TRBV28 and TRBJ1-1; no clear D. Trimming cost V 6 bases and J 3 bases, with 11 bases left between them. The CDR3 extends over 13 amino acids. Per the germline V gene, CDR1 is MDHEN and CDR2 is SYDVKM. The CDR3 DNA is TGTGCCAGCAGACTAAGGATGGACACTGAAGCTTTCTTT. Encoded protein: CASRLRMDTEAFF.

The V call is TRBV5-4, the J call TRBJ2-2; a possible D gene is TRBD2 (6 bases). The CDR3 runs 16 residues. From germline, CDR1 is SGHNT and CDR2 YYREEE (reference sequence). V shed 0 bases and J shed 7 bases, with 16 bases lying between them. CDR3 nucleotide sequence: TGTGCCAGCAGCTTGGCCCAAGTGGGGGGAAGCGGGGAGCTGTTTTTT. Its protein product is CASSLAQVGGSGELFF.

The V and J genes are TRBV19 and TRBJ2-4; the D call may be TRBD1 or TRBD2 (5 bases each). V was trimmed by 4 bases and J by 2 bases, leaving 9 bases between them. Germline V gene lookup returns CDR1 LNHDA and CDR2 SQIVND (reference sequence). This CDR3 is built from 14 residues. This CDR3 reads CASSTGTSKNIQYF. CDR3 coding DNA: TGTGCCAGTAGTACCGGGACCTCCAAAAACATTCAGTACTTC.

The V and J genes are TRBV9 and TRBJ2-7; D remains unclear. Trimming shortened V by 0 bases and J by 2 bases, and 12 bases separated the two germline ends. The CDR3 is 15 amino acids. In germline, CDR1 is SGDLS, CDR2 YYNGEE. CDR3 nucleotides: TGTGCCAGCAGCGTAGGACAAGACCCCCCCTACGAGCAGTACTTC. It is translated as CASSVGQDPPYEQYF.

This chain uses TRBV2 with TRBJ2-3; D is possibly TRBD1 or TRBD2 (5 bases each). The germline V gene encodes CDR1 SNHLY and CDR2 FYNNEI. V was trimmed by 5 bases and J by 5 bases, leaving 8 bases between them. The CDR3 loop spans 12 amino acids. The CDR3 loop reads CASSRDQDTQYF. The CDR3 DNA reads as TGTGCCAGCAGTCGGGACCAAGATACGCAGTATTTT.

This sequence joins TRBV2 and TRBJ2-2, with TRBD2 matching over 8 bases. The ends lost 10 bases at V and 1 base at J; junction bases unmatched: 5. CDR1 is SNHLY, CDR2 FYNNEI, per germline. The CDR3 is 14 residues long. The CDR3 loop reads CATQGTRNTGELFF. The CDR3 DNA reads as TGTGCCACGCAAGGGACTAGGAACACCGGGGAGCTGTTTTTT.

This clone has only one observation. V and J are TRBV11-3 and TRBJ2-1; 7 positions match TRBD2. The CDR3 runs to 15 residues. After removal of 1 base from V and 8 bases from J, the junction contained 8 bases not matched to a gene. The germline V gene has CDR1 SGHNT and CDR2 YENEEA. The CDR3 sequence: CASSLGGRAGDEQFF. The CDR3, as DNA: TGTGCCAGCAGCTTAGGCGGGAGAGCGGGCGATGAGCAGTTCTTC.

The chain has TRBV5-1 and TRBJ2-5, with 7 bases identical to TRBD1. The germline CDR1 and CDR2 sequences are SGHRS and YFSETQ. V was pared by 0 bases and J by 7 bases, with 6 bases of the junction left unmatched. The CDR3 contains 14 residues. CDR3 sequence reads: CASSLEGASGTQYF. The CDR3, as DNA: TGCGCCAGCAGCTTGGAGGGGGCCTCCGGGACCCAGTACTTC.

The rearrangement uses TRBV27 and TRBJ1-1, with D uncertain. Looked up from germline, CDR1 is MNHEY and CDR2 is SMNVEV (reference sequence). V was pared by 0 bases and J by 11 bases, with 13 bases between. The CDR3 totals 13 residues. The CDR3 is CASSLSRAGLAFF. The CDR3 DNA reads TGTGCCAGCAGTTTATCCCGGGCTGGGTTGGCTTTCTTT.

This rearrangement joins TRBV7-3 to TRBJ2-5; 15 bases are a match to TRBD2. This CDR3 spans 16 amino acids. Germline values: CDR1 SGHTA, CDR2 FQGTGA. With 5 bases clipped from V and 4 bases from J, the junction kept 5 bases outside the gene matches. The CDR3 sequence is CASSRGTSGRRETQYF. In DNA, the CDR3 is TGTGCCAGCAGCCGAGGGACTAGCGGGAGGCGAGAGACCCAGTACTTC.

The V and J genes are TRBV5-1 and TRBJ2-5; D not certain. The V gene lost 0 bases and the J gene lost 4 bases, with 13 bases spanning the gap. CDR3 length: 15 amino acids. Looked up from germline, CDR1 is SGHRS and CDR2 is YFSETQ. This CDR3 is CASSLAAGVPETQYF. In DNA form, the CDR3 reads TGCGCCAGCAGCTTGGCCGCTGGGGTTCCAGAGACCCAGTACTTC.

CDR3 residues: CASSLKGQGGKETQYF. The CDR3 nucleotides are TGTGCCAGCAGCTTAAAGGGACAGGGGGGGAAAGAGACCCAGTACTTC. The rearrangement links TRBV7-3 to TRBJ2-5, with 11 bases lining up with TRBD1. The CDR3 spans 16 residues. Trimming removed 1 base from V and 3 bases from J; junction bases left unmatched: 4. Germline loops: CDR1 SGHTA, CDR2 FQGTGA.

The CDR3 nucleotides read TGTGCCAGCAGCCCTATTCCCGTAGATACGCAGTATTTT. Residues: CASSPIPVDTQYF. The chain has TRBV7-9 and TRBJ2-3, with D hard to call. Deletions cut 5 bases from V and 5 bases from J, with 11 bases between. The CDR3 covers 13 residues. Germline loops: CDR1 SEHNR, CDR2 FQNEAQ (reference sequence).

This chain links TRBV28 with TRBJ2-2, with 9 bases identical to TRBD1. V lost 7 bases, J lost 7 bases, and 10 bases stayed unmatched. This CDR3 is built from 15 residues. CDR1 and CDR2 from the germline V gene are MDHEN and SYDVKM. This CDR3 is CASMTGGIDSGELFF. CDR3 DNA sequence: TGTGCCAGCATGACAGGGGGAATCGACAGCGGGGAGCTGTTTTTT.

The chain employs TRBV19 and TRBJ1-1; D is unresolved. CDR3 length: 13 residues. With 3 bases removed from V and 2 bases from J, the gap between germline ends came to 7 bases. Germline V gene data show CDR1 as LNHDA and CDR2 as SQIVND (reference sequence). The CDR3 DNA is TGTGCCAGTAGTATCCAGGATAACACTGAAGCTTTCTTT. Protein sequence: CASSIQDNTEAFF.

The rearrangement joins TRBV5-1 to TRBJ2-1; D is uncertain. The germline V gene has CDR1 SGHRS and CDR2 YFSETQ. The CDR3 sequence is 13 residues long. The V gene lost 5 bases and the J gene lost 6 bases, with 12 bases spanning the gap. In DNA, the CDR3 is TGCGCCAGCAGTTATGAGCTCGTCAATGAGCAGTTCTTC. Its protein is CASSYELVNEQFF.

This clone was found once. The V call is TRBV6-6, the J call TRBJ2-2; 9 bases align to TRBD1. The ends lost 5 bases at V and 3 bases at J; junction bases unmatched: 7. CDR3 length: 16 amino acids. Germline assignment: CDR1 MNHNY and CDR2 SVGAGI (reference sequence). The CDR3 DNA is TGTGCCAGCAGTCTCGGGGACAGGGACCACACCGGGGAGCTGTTTTTT. Encoded protein: CASSLGDRDHTGELFF.